This T cell receptor beta chain stems from a study of cytomegalovirus exposure and HLA in healthy donors. Regarding the study as a whole: TCR beta chain V- and J-gene trimming was linked, in a later analysis, to a missense variant in DCLRE1C.

This clone was detected once. As yet, its antigen is unknown. Germline loops: CDR1 LNHDA, CDR2 SQIVND (reference sequence). Trimming left V 2 bases short and J 3 bases short, with 10 bases between. There are 14 residues in the CDR3. With 60 Vbeta and 13 Jbeta primers, the PCR was carried out. Data came from immunoSEQ multiplex PCR; TCRdb stores just in-frame clones and leaves some out. The data contain over 150,000 clones, 65% to 70% of them singletons. This sequence was found in a woman aged 18-30 years in good health and CMV-seropositive. Sequencing used PBMCs. The chain is built from TRBV19 and TRBJ1-1, with D uncertain. CDR3 coding DNA: TGTGCCAGTAGTATATACAGCCCTTACACTGAAGCTTTCTTT. Translated: CASSIYSPYTEAFF. Combining the CDR3 with reference TRBV19 and TRBJ1-1 gives the whole variable domain DGGITQSPKYLFRKEGQNVTLSCEQNLNHDAMYWYRQDPGQGLRLIYYSQIVNDFQKGDIAEGYSVSREKKESFPLTVTSAQKNPTAFYLCASSIYSPYTEAFFGQGTRLTVV.